Each of the 8 T cell receptor beta chains below was sequenced from the same sample in a study of T cells in localized non-small cell lung cancer. Profiling relied on immunoSEQ multiplex PCR, and the TCRdb table lists in-frame clones only, not all of them. Here the sample spans roughly 13,000 clones, approximately 90% being singletons. The sequences come from peripheral blood mononuclear cells, collected before any cancer treatment. Receptors originate from a man aged 40 to 69 with stage III lung adenocarcinoma.

The chain carries TRBV6-5 and TRBJ1-5; no clear D gene. The CDR3 totals 14 residues. V lost 5 bases and J lost 0, with 8 bases in between. Germline values: CDR1 MNHEY, CDR2 SVGAGI. CDR3 sequence reads: CASSVEYSNQPQHF. CDR3 DNA: TGTGCCAGCAGTGTGGAGTATAGCAATCAGCCCCAGCATTTT.

This sequence joins TRBV6-1 and TRBJ2-7, with 12 positions matching TRBD1. V trimming: 4 bases; J trimming: 4 bases; junction bases outside the gene matches: 14. The CDR3 extends over 18 amino acids. The germline V gene has CDR1 MNHNS and CDR2 SASEGT. The chain's CDR3 is CASSGSRDRGPSSYEQYF. CDR3 nucleotides: TGTGCCAGCAGTGGAAGCCGGGACAGGGGGCCAAGCTCGTACGAGCAGTACTTC.

DNA for the CDR3: TGTGCCAGCAGCTTTGGCACCGGGGAGCTGTTTTTT. Its protein product is CASSFGTGELFF. V gene TRBV7-9 combines with J gene TRBJ2-2, with unresolved D. The CDR3 runs to 12 residues. V shed 3 bases and J shed 4 bases, with 3 bases lying between them. The germline CDR1 and CDR2 sequences are SEHNR and FQNEAQ (reference sequence). The variable domain in full, completed from reference TRBV7-9 and TRBJ2-2, reads DTGVSQNPRHKITKRGQNVTFRCDPISEHNRLYWYRQTLGQGPEFLTYFQNEAQLEKSRLLSDRFSAERPKGSFSTLEIQRTEQGDSAMYLCASSFGTGELFFGEGSRLTVL.

The chain carries TRBV6-1 and TRBJ1-1; TRBD1 is a possible D gene (5 bases). Trimming left V 7 bases short and J 4 bases short, with 16 bases between. This CDR3 is built from 14 residues. Germline V gene sequence: CDR1 MNHNS, CDR2 SASEGT. The CDR3 nucleotides are TGTGCCAGCACCCCGTCTGGGGGAAGCACTGAAGCTTTCTTT. This codes for CASTPSGGSTEAFF.

Only a few counts were recorded for this clone. The V call is TRBV7-6, the J call TRBJ2-2; 9 bases fit TRBD2. The CDR3 consists of 15 residues. The junction had 7 bases not matched to a gene; V was cut back by 6 bases and J by 5 bases. Germline CDR1 and CDR2: SGHVS and FNYEAQ. In DNA form, the CDR3 reads TGTGCCAGCAGTTGGGGGAGCGGGAGGACCGGGGAGCTGTTTTTT. Amino acids: CASSWGSGRTGELFF.

In nucleotides, the CDR3 is TGTGCCAGCAGTGAAGAAGGGACACGAAATTCACCCCTCCACTTT. Amino acids: CASSEEGTRNSPLHF. V gene TRBV2 combines with J gene TRBJ1-6; D is perhaps TRBD1 (6 bases). Trimming left V 1 base short and J 7 bases short, with 11 bases between. This CDR3 spans 15 amino acids. Germline V gives CDR1 SNHLY, CDR2 FYNNEI.

This chain uses TRBV19 with TRBJ2-3; D unclear. The V and J ends lost 1 base and 11 bases respectively, with 7 bases between them. The CDR3 runs to 11 residues. Germline assignment: CDR1 LNHDA and CDR2 SQIVND (reference sequence). The CDR3 sequence is CASSIGVGQYF. The DNA of the CDR3 is TGTGCCAGTAGTATAGGGGTGGGGCAGTATTTT.

The chain has TRBV19 and TRBJ2-7; the D is unclear. V was cut by 5 bases and J by 0 bases, with 11 bases left in between. The CDR3 totals 14 residues. In germline, CDR1 is LNHDA, CDR2 SQIVND (reference sequence). CDR3 nucleotides: TGTGCCAGTAGTGGTAGGACGTACTCCTACGAGCAGTACTTC. Residues: CASSGRTYSYEQYF.